What follows are 32 T cell receptor beta chains derived from one specimen sequenced in a study of blood T cell repertoires in COVID-19. The data were produced by immunoSEQ multiplex PCR, yet TCRdb's version contains in-frame clones alone and is incomplete. The data contain some 99,000 clones, around 82% of them singletons. Sequenced: peripheral blood. Receptors originate from a woman between 50 and 59 years old with acute or convalescent COVID-19.

The chain links TRBV18 to TRBJ2-7, with 9 bases fitting TRBD1. CDR1 is KGHSH, CDR2 LQKENI, per germline. V gave up 4 bases and J gave up 5 bases; unmatched junction bases: 6. There are 14 residues in the CDR3. The CDR3 is CASSLLDRGNEQYF. The CDR3 region has the DNA TGTGCCAGCTCACTACTGGACAGGGGTAACGAGCAGTACTTC.

DNA of the CDR3: TGTGCCAGCAGCAAGGGCTCCGGGACAGCCGGAAGTTTGACCCAGCATTTT. Translated, it gives CASSKGSGTAGSLTQHF. The genes are TRBV21-1 and TRBJ1-5; TRBD1 is the table's D call, not checked against the DNA. TRBV21-1 is annotated as a pseudogene. This CDR3 is 17 amino acids long.

A note on this clone: Other DNA sequences of this sample code for an identical CDR3. V and J are TRBV24-1 and TRBJ1-5, with TRBD1 as a possible D gene (5 bases). The CDR3 is 14 residues long. The V gene lost 4 bases and the J gene lost 4 bases, with 10 bases spanning the gap. The germline gives CDR1 KGHDR, CDR2 SFDVKD. The CDR3 spells CATSEGGFNQPQHF. The CDR3, as DNA: TGTGCCACCAGTGAGGGGGGATTTAATCAGCCCCAGCATTTT.

The chain recombines TRBV5-1 with TRBJ1-1; D unclear. The CDR3 loop spans 15 amino acids. V dropped 0 bases and J dropped 1 base, with 10 bases sitting between them. CDR1 and CDR2 from the germline V gene are SGHRS and YFSETQ. CDR3 residues: CASSLGGLTNTEAFF. Written as DNA, the CDR3 is TGCGCCAGCAGCTTGGGTGGACTTACGAACACTGAAGCTTTCTTT.

This sequence joins TRBV27 and TRBJ2-1; TRBD1 matches at 8 bases. This CDR3 contains 19 residues. J gave up 0 bases and V 7 bases, and 17 bases lay outside the gene matches. Germline lookup yields CDR1 MNHEY and CDR2 SMNVEV (reference sequence). The CDR3 loop reads CASINLQGAALGSYNEQFF. DNA of the CDR3: TGTGCCAGCATAAACCTCCAGGGGGCGGCCTTAGGCTCCTACAATGAGCAGTTCTTC.

The chain carries TRBV2 and TRBJ1-6, with D tentatively TRBD1 (6 bases). Germline lookup yields CDR1 SNHLY and CDR2 FYNNEI. The CDR3 is 15 residues long. V dropped 4 bases and J dropped 9 bases, with 16 bases sitting between them. The CDR3 loop reads CASSGEQGLGSPLHF. The CDR3 DNA follows: TGTGCCAGCAGTGGTGAACAGGGTTTGGGTTCACCCCTCCACTTT. Complete variable domain (other parts from reference TRBV2 and TRBJ1-6): EPEVTQTPSHQVTQMGQEVILRCVPISNHLYFYWYRQILGQKVEFLVSFYNNEISEKSEIFDDQFSVERPDGSNFTLKIRSTKLEDSAMYFCASSGEQGLGSPLHFGNGTRLTVT.

This clone has more than one count but fewer than ten. V and J are TRBV10-3 and TRBJ2-1; tentative D call: TRBD1 (5 bases). The CDR3 contains 14 residues. The V end lost 9 bases, the J end lost 4 bases, and 16 bases lay between the germline ends. Germline V gives CDR1 ENHRY, CDR2 SYGVKD. The CDR3 reads CAITFSDIYNEQFF. CDR3 nucleotides: TGTGCCATAACGTTCTCGGACATTTACAATGAGCAGTTCTTC.

The genes are TRBV20-1 and TRBJ1-2; no clear D. The CDR3 totals 11 residues. The V end lost 4 bases, the J end lost 5 bases, and 8 bases lay between the germline ends. Germline CDR1 DFQATT, CDR2 SNEGSKA (reference sequence). The CDR3 DNA is TGCAGTGCTAATGCGGGATATGGCTACACCTTC. Amino acid sequence: CSANAGYGYTF.

The V and J genes are TRBV12-5 and TRBJ1-5; D is perhaps TRBD1 (5 bases). CDR1 LGHNT and CDR2 FRNRAP come from the germline V gene. This CDR3 comprises 15 residues. V was trimmed by 5 bases and J by 1 base, leaving 12 bases between them. The CDR3 loop is CASGQGQTSNQPQHF. In DNA form, the CDR3 reads TGTGCTAGTGGTCAGGGCCAAACCAGCAATCAGCCCCAGCATTTT. The full variable domain, with the rest looked up from reference TRBV12-5 and TRBJ1-5, is DARVTQTPRHKVTEMGQEVTMRCQPILGHNTVFWYRQTMMQGLELLAYFRNRAPLDDSGMPKDRFSAEMPDATLATLKIQPSEPRDSAVYFCASGQGQTSNQPQHFGDGTRLSIL.

The CDR3 coding sequence is TGTGCCAGCAGAAAGGGGCAGGCCTACGGCTACACCTTC. It yields the protein CASRKGQAYGYTF. The chain couples TRBV6-5 to TRBJ1-2, with D possibly TRBD1 on 5 matching bases. V dropped 6 bases and J dropped 8 bases, with 16 bases sitting between them. The CDR3 totals 13 residues. Germline lookup yields CDR1 MNHEY and CDR2 SVGAGI.

The gene calls are TRBV9 and TRBJ2-1, with a weak D call TRBD1 (5 bases). The CDR3 covers 12 residues. Germline V gene sequence: CDR1 SGDLS, CDR2 YYNGEE. V was pared by 3 bases and J by 8 bases, with 9 bases between. CDR3 sequence: CASSGQRDEQFF. The CDR3, as DNA: TGTGCCAGCAGCGGACAGCGCGATGAGCAGTTCTTC.

This clone was counted once. The J gene is TRBJ1-1, the V gene TRBV6-4; no firm D call. The germline gives CDR1 MRHNA, CDR2 SNTAGT. The CDR3 loop spans 14 amino acids. V was cut by 11 bases and J by 2 bases, with 18 bases left in between. CDR3 bases: TGTGCCGAGATCCTCAACAGAATTAACACTGAAGCTTTCTTT. Translating it yields CAEILNRINTEAFF.

This clone was seen a few times. The chain is built from TRBV5-1 and TRBJ2-2; 8 bases agree with TRBD1. Germline assignment: CDR1 SGHRS and CDR2 YFSETQ. With 4 bases clipped from V and 3 bases from J, the junction kept 8 bases outside the gene matches. The CDR3 has 16 residues. Here the CDR3 reads CASSPTRGRDTGELFF. In nucleotides, the CDR3 is TGCGCCAGCAGCCCCACCAGGGGGCGGGACACCGGGGAGCTGTTTTTT.

This chain uses TRBV18 with TRBJ2-2; weak D call: TRBD1 (5 bases). Deletions cut 3 bases from V and 3 bases from J, with 11 bases between. This CDR3 comprises 15 residues. Germline V gives CDR1 KGHSH, CDR2 LQKENI. CDR3 DNA: TGTGCCAGCTCACCTTTCAGGGCGGACACCGGGGAGCTGTTTTTT. It is translated as CASSPFRADTGELFF.

CDR3 loop: CASTSNTEAFF. CDR3 DNA: TGTGCCAGCACCTCGAACACTGAAGCTTTCTTT. The chain has TRBV28 and TRBJ1-1; D remains unclear. Germline V gives CDR1 MDHEN, CDR2 SYDVKM. The CDR3 length is 11 residues. The ends were cut back, 7 bases at V and 1 base at J, with 4 bases in the middle.

The chain combines TRBV11-1 with TRBJ1-1; maybe TRBD1 (5 bases). CDR3 length: 14 residues. V lost 3 bases, J lost 4 bases, and 12 bases lay in between. Germline V gene data show CDR1 as SGHAT and CDR2 as FQDESV (reference sequence). For the CDR3, the DNA is TGTGCCAGCAGCTTTAACAGGTTAAGCACTGAAGCTTTCTTT. It translates to CASSFNRLSTEAFF.

The V and J genes are TRBV18 and TRBJ2-7; 8 bases are a match to TRBD1. Looked up from germline, CDR1 is KGHSH and CDR2 is LQKENI. The CDR3 totals 15 residues. V was clipped by 0 bases and J by 3 bases; unmatched bases: 4. The CDR3 sequence is CASSPPEGQVYEQYF. Here the CDR3 DNA reads TGTGCCAGCTCACCACCCGAGGGACAGGTCTACGAGCAGTACTTC.

The CDR3 here is CASRRGLHKVGELFF. The DNA for the CDR3 is TGTGCCAGTAGAAGGGGACTCCATAAGGTCGGGGAGCTGTTTTTT. The chain employs TRBV19 and TRBJ2-2; a weak D match, TRBD2 (6 bases). V shed 6 bases and J shed 7 bases, with 18 bases lying between them. The germline gives CDR1 LNHDA, CDR2 SQIVND (reference sequence). The length of the CDR3 is 15 residues.

The J gene is TRBJ2-7, the V gene TRBV5-1, with TRBD1 matching over 9 bases. Losses at the gene ends were 1 base for V and 4 bases for J; bases not matched to a gene: 6. CDR1 and CDR2 (germline): SGHRS, YFSETQ. The CDR3 runs to 15 residues. Here the CDR3 reads CASSLTGTGPYEQYF. For the CDR3, the DNA is TGCGCCAGCAGCTTGACCGGGACAGGGCCTTACGAGCAGTACTTC.

The rearrangement uses TRBV10-1 and TRBJ1-2; 8 nucleotides align to TRBD1. Germline CDR1 is WNHNN and CDR2 is SYGVQD (reference sequence). The CDR3 has 12 residues. The V segment lost 2 bases and the J segment 10 bases; nucleotides outside the gene matches: 3. The CDR3 nucleotides are TGCGCCAGCAGTGAGGGGACAGGCGCCTACACCTTC. It yields the protein CASSEGTGAYTF.

The CDR3 reads CASSQPENTEAFF. The CDR3, as DNA: TGCGCCAGCAGCCAACCAGAGAACACTGAAGCTTTCTTT. This chain connects TRBV4-1 to TRBJ1-1; unclear D gene. The CDR3 consists of 13 residues. The V gene lost 2 bases and the J gene lost 1 base, with 5 bases spanning the gap. Germline-derived CDR1 and CDR2 are MGHRA and YSYEKL.

The CDR3: CASSPRGGANTGELFF. The CDR3 coding sequence is TGTGCCAGCAGCCCCCGGGGAGGGGCCAACACCGGGGAGCTGTTTTTT. The chain employs TRBV14 and TRBJ2-2; the match to TRBD2 covers 7 bases. The CDR3 runs 16 residues. The ends lost 4 bases at V and 2 bases at J; junction bases unmatched: 7. In germline, CDR1 is SGHDN, CDR2 FVKESK.

This chain connects TRBV9 to TRBJ2-2, with TRBD2 matching over 11 bases. With 0 bases clipped from V and 5 bases from J, the junction kept 12 bases outside the gene matches. Germline CDR1 and CDR2: SGDLS and YYNGEE. This CDR3 is 19 amino acids long. CDR3 region: CASSVALTSGGRGTGELFF. CDR3 sequence (DNA): TGTGCCAGCAGCGTAGCTCTAACTAGCGGGGGACGGGGAACCGGGGAGCTGTTTTTT.

The CDR3 loop is CASSPKERQDIYGYTF. The CDR3 nucleotides read TGTGCCAGCAGCCCCAAAGAAAGACAGGACATTTATGGCTACACCTTC. V usage is TRBV14 and J usage is TRBJ1-2, with D perhaps TRBD1 (6 bases). Trimming left V 4 bases short and J 5 bases short, with 20 bases between. Germline CDR1 reads SGHDN; CDR2 reads FVKESK. CDR3 length: 16 residues.

This clone was detected a few times. The CDR3 DNA is TGTGCCAGCAGCTTTGGCCAGATTACCGGGGAGCTGTTTTTT. Its translation is CASSFGQITGELFF. V and J are TRBV5-6 and TRBJ2-2; D gene uncertain. Trimming pared 2 bases from V and 5 bases from J, leaving 10 bases between. Germline loops: CDR1 SGHDT, CDR2 YYEEEE. The CDR3 length is 14 residues.

CDR3 loop: CASSSGVGTDTQYF. The CDR3, as DNA: TGTGCCAGCAGCTCCGGGGTGGGGACAGATACGCAGTATTTT. V is TRBV11-2 and J is TRBJ2-3; possible D gene TRBD2, 5 bases. The CDR3 is 14 amino acids. Trimming pared 4 bases from V and 3 bases from J, leaving 11 bases between. Germline V gives CDR1 SGHAT, CDR2 FQNNGV.

This clone was detected only a few times. The chain carries TRBV7-3 and TRBJ1-1, with 8 nucleotides matching TRBD1. Trimming cost V 5 bases and J 3 bases; bases outside gene matches: 20. CDR3 length equals 19 residues. The germline CDR1 and CDR2 sequences are SGHTA and FQGTGA. CDR3 coding DNA: TGTGCCAGCAGCCGTAACGGGGAGGGCAGGGGGCGTGTTGACACTGAAGCTTTCTTT. Translated: CASSRNGEGRGRVDTEAFF.

CDR3 coding DNA: TGTGCCAGTAGTATAGCTGGCCCAGCCAAAAACATTCAGTACTTC. Translating gives CASSIAGPAKNIQYF. This chain links TRBV19 with TRBJ2-4; D is undetermined. Trimming took 1 base from V and 0 from J, leaving 7 bases between them. This CDR3 is built from 15 residues. The germline V gene has CDR1 LNHDA and CDR2 SQIVND (reference sequence).

The sample holds many counts of this clone. The chain recombines TRBV10-3 with TRBJ1-1; D is ambiguous. There are 13 residues in the CDR3. The V gene's germline CDR1 is ENHRY and CDR2 SYGVKD. V gave up 3 bases and J gave up 5 bases, with 10 bases separating them. The CDR3 protein is CAISDYSGTEAFF. CDR3 nucleotide sequence: TGTGCCATCAGTGATTACAGTGGGACTGAAGCTTTCTTT.

V is TRBV7-3 and J is TRBJ2-1, with 9 nucleotides matching TRBD2. Germline lookup yields CDR1 SGHTA and CDR2 FQGTGA. This CDR3 has 15 amino acids. V dropped 1 base and J dropped 2; count of bases not matched to a gene: 0. CDR3 DNA: TGTGCCAGCAGCTTAAGCGGGGGGGCCTACAATGAGCAGTTCTTC. Translating it yields CASSLSGGAYNEQFF.

The chain joins TRBV18 to TRBJ2-3, with D possibly being TRBD1 (5 bases). The V gene lost 10 bases and the J gene lost 5 bases, with 16 bases spanning the gap. This CDR3 region has 13 residues. The germline gives CDR1 KGHSH, CDR2 LQKENI. The CDR3, as DNA: TGTGCCACCGCCAAGGGGTATAGAGATACGCAGTATTTT. Protein: CATAKGYRDTQYF. The full variable domain, completed using reference TRBV18 and TRBJ2-3, is NAGVMQNPRHLVRRRGQEARLRCSPMKGHSHVYWYRQLPEEGLKFMVYLQKENIIDESGMPKERFSAEFPKEGPSILRIQQVVRGDSAAYFCATAKGYRDTQYFGPGTRLTVL.

This chain connects TRBV7-2 to TRBJ2-7; possible D gene TRBD1, 6 bases. V was trimmed by 3 bases and J by 2 bases, leaving 14 bases between them. Germline V gene data show CDR1 as SGHTA and CDR2 as FQGNSA. The CDR3 sequence is 15 residues long. The CDR3 DNA is TGTGCCAGCAGCTTCGACAGGACAGTCCCCTACGAGCAGTACTTC. Translation: CASSFDRTVPYEQYF.